Following are 8 T cell receptor beta chains from one sample sequenced in a study of blood T cells in healthy people across ages. A J-beta primer mix and a sample-barcoded 5' primer were used in a second PCR of about 6 to 12 cycles. TCRdb re-called the 5' RACE reads through MiXCR, storing one row per CDR3 protein. In the table there are hundreds of thousands of distinct CDR3 sequences, 32% of which are singletons. The sequenced sample consisted of blood. These receptors were taken from an elderly woman in good health.

In its sample, this clonotype was seen many times. This chain uses TRBV10-3 with TRBJ2-7; D ambiguous. CDR3 length: 13 residues. The V end lost 9 bases, the J end lost 2 bases, and 14 bases lay between the germline ends. The V gene's germline CDR1 is ENHRY and CDR2 SYGVKD. The CDR3 loop is CAIQMYPAYEQYF. The CDR3 region has the DNA TGTGCCATTCAGATGTACCCAGCCTACGAGCAGTACTTC.

This clonotype was seen at least ten times. This chain connects TRBV4-3 to TRBJ2-3; perhaps TRBD1 as D (5 bases). The ends were cut back, 3 bases at V and 6 bases at J, with 13 bases in the middle. Germline CDR1 is LGHNA and CDR2 is YSLEER. CDR3 length equals 14 residues. CDR3 sequence reads: CASSQTVALDTQYF. The DNA of the CDR3 is TGCGCCAGCAGCCAGACAGTCGCCTTGGATACGCAGTATTTT.

This clonotype has at least ten counts. The chain carries TRBV30 and TRBJ1-2, with a weak D call TRBD1 (5 bases). The ends were cut back, 2 bases at V and 3 bases at J, with 7 bases in the middle. The germline V gene encodes CDR1 GTSNPN and CDR2 SVGIG (reference sequence). CDR3 length: 12 amino acids. CDR3 in amino acids: CAWSQGYYGYTF. CDR3 nucleotide sequence: TGTGCCTGGAGTCAGGGATACTATGGCTACACCTTC.

On this clonotype itself: This may stem from a read error, because a much larger clone lies one nucleotide away. CDR3 region: CASSKGQGSPPQHF. DNA of the CDR3: TGTGCCAGCAGTAAGGGACAGGGTAGTCCGCCCCAGCATTTT. V and J are TRBV25-1 and TRBJ1-5; the match to TRBD1 covers 9 bases. Germline trimming cut 5 bases from V and 9 bases from J; bases unmatched to any gene: 8. The CDR3 has 14 amino acids. The V gene's germline CDR1 is MGHDK and CDR2 SYGVNS.

Remarks on this clonotype: One end of the junction does not line up with germline, which may come from a read error. The J gene is TRBJ1-5, the V gene TRBV7-8; 7 bases map to TRBD1. Germline CDR1 SGHVS, CDR2 FQNEAQ. This CDR3 spans 14 amino acids. The CDR3 loop reads CVSSGKGAGQPQHF. As DNA, the CDR3 is TGTGTCAGCAGCGGGAAGGGGGCGGGTCAGCCCCAGCATTTT.

The rearrangement uses TRBV6-2 or TRBV6-3 and TRBJ2-7; tentatively, D is TRBD1 (5 bases). CDR3 length: 12 amino acids. V was cut by 5 bases and J by 6 bases, with 11 bases left in between. Germline CDR1 MNHEY, CDR2 SVGEGT. The DNA of the CDR3 is TGTGCCAGCAGTATTCAGGGTCTCGAGCAGTACTTC. This encodes CASSIQGLEQYF.

This clonotype was seen at least ten times. The rearrangement links TRBV6-5 to TRBJ1-6, with unresolved D. The germline V and J ends were trimmed by 5 bases and 5 bases, with 13 bases remaining between them. The CDR3 totals 15 residues. The V gene's germline CDR1 is MNHEY and CDR2 SVGAGI. The CDR3 reads CASSPGRANNSPLHF. Written as DNA, the CDR3 is TGTGCCAGCAGTCCCGGGAGGGCGAATAATTCACCCCTCCACTTT.

For this clonotype: This may be a read error, as it is one base from a much larger clone. The chain carries TRBV20-1 and TRBJ1-2, with a possible D match to TRBD1 (6 bases). Germline CDR1 reads DFQATT; CDR2 reads SNEGSKA (reference sequence). V dropped 6 bases and J dropped 1 base, with 12 bases sitting between them. The CDR3 runs 13 residues. CDR3 sequence reads: CSAWDILNYGYTF. The DNA of the CDR3 is TGCAGTGCCTGGGACATACTTAACTATGGCTACACCTTC.